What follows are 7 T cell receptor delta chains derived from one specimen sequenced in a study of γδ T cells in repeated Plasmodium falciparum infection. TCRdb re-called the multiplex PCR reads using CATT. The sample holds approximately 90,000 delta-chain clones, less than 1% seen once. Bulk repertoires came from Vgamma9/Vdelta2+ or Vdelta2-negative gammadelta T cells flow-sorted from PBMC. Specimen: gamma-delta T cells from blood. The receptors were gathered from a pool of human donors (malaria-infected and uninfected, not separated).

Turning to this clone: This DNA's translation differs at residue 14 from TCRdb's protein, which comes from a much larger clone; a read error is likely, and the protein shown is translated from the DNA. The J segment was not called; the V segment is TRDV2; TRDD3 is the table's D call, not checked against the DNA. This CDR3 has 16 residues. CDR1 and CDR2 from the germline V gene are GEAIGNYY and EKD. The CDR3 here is CACDTVGMLGTDKPIF. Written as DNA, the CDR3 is TGTGCCTGTGACACCGTGGGGATGCTAGGCACCGATAAACCCATCTTT.

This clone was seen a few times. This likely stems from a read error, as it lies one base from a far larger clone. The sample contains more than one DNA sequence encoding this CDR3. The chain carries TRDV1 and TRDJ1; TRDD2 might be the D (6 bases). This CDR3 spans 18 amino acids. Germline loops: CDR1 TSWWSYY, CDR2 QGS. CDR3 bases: TGTGCCCTTGGGGAGGGTCCTACACCGCCCCTCCCGACCGATAAACTCATCTTT. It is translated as CALGEGPTPPLPTDKLIF.

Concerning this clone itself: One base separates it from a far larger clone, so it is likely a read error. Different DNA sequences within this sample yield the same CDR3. The CDR3 DNA is TGTGCCTGTGACACCGTCGGGAACCTATACACCGATAAACTCATCTTT. Its translation: CACDTVGNLYTDKLIF. The V gene is TRDV2, the J gene TRDJ1; D not resolved. TCRdb leaves out the J gene; it was filled in here by matching the DNA to germline. The CDR3 is 16 residues long. CDR1 is GEAIGNYY, CDR2 EKD, per germline. With 0 bases removed from V and 0 bases from J, the gap between germline ends came to 13 bases.

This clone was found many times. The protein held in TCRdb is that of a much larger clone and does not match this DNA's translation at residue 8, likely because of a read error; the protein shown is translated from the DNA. The CDR3 protein is CALGDKVPIPSDKLIF. CDR3 nucleotide sequence: TGTGCTCTTGGGGACAAGGTACCGATCCCGTCCGATAAACTCATCTTT. The chain employs TRDV1 and TRDJ1; D remains ambiguous. Here the J gene was assigned by germline matching of the DNA, as TCRdb has none. This CDR3 spans 16 amino acids. The germline CDR1 and CDR2 sequences are TSWWSYY and QGS. Trimming shortened V by 3 bases and J by 3 bases, and 17 bases separated the two germline ends.

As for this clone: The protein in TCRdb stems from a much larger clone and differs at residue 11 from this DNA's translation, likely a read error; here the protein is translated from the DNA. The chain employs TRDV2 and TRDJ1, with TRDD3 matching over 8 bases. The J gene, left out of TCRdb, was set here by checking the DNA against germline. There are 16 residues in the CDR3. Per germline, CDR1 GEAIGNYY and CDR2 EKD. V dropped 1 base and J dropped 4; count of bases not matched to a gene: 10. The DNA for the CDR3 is TGTGCCTGTGACACACTGGGGGCCCGAGGGGTCGATAAACTCATCTTT. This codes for CACDTLGARGVDKLIF.

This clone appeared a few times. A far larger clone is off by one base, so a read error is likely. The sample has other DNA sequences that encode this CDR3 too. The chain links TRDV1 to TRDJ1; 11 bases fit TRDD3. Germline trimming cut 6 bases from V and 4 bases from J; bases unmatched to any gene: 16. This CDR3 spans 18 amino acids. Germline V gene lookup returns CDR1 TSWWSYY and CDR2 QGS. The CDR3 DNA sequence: TGTGCTCTTGGTGACCACGAACTGGGGGATAGTGGAAACGATAAACTCATCTTT. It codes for CALGDHELGDSGNDKLIF.

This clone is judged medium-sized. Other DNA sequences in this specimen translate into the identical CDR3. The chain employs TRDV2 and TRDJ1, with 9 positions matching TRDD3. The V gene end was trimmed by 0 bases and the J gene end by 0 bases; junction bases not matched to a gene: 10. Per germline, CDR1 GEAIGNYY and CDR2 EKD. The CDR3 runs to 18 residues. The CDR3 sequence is CACDTVGGDTLYTDKLIF. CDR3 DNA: TGTGCCTGTGACACCGTAGGGGGGGATACTCTGTACACCGATAAACTCATCTTT.